These 9 T cell receptor beta chains were sequenced from one sample in a study of cytomegalovirus exposure and HLA in healthy donors. Sequencing was performed with immunoSEQ multiplex PCR; in TCRdb, only in-frame clones are kept and a portion is missing. This table holds some 110,000 clones, around 86% found once. The sample comprised PBMCs. Source of these receptors: a young woman in good health and CMV-seropositive.

The V gene is TRBV28, the J gene TRBJ2-1; maybe TRBD1 (9 bases). The CDR3 totals 18 residues. The V gene's germline CDR1 is MDHEN and CDR2 SYDVKM. Trimming took off 7 bases at V and 9 bases at J, with 31 bases between the two ends. DNA for the CDR3: TGTGCCAGCACTCAACCCGGGACAGGGATGGTAGCGGGATTTGAGCAGTTCTTC. Translation gives CASTQPGTGMVAGFEQFF.

There are a few counts of this clone. The V and J genes are TRBV6-1 and TRBJ1-1; D is unclear. V was shortened by 3 bases and J by 5 bases, with 10 bases between the two germline ends. This CDR3 is built from 13 residues. The germline gives CDR1 MNHNS, CDR2 SASEGT. The CDR3 DNA reads TGTGCCAGCAGTGATGGTTTCGGTACTGAAGCTTTCTTT. It specifies CASSDGFGTEAFF.

The chain joins TRBV18 to TRBJ2-7, with D possibly TRBD1 on 5 matching bases. V was pared by 3 bases and J by 3 bases, with 9 bases between. The CDR3 has 13 residues. Per germline, CDR1 KGHSH and CDR2 LQKENI. The CDR3 loop reads CASSPSQGYEQYF. The CDR3 bases are TGTGCCAGCTCACCGAGCCAGGGCTACGAGCAGTACTTC.

The chain carries TRBV4-1 and TRBJ1-2; a weak D match, TRBD1 (6 bases). CDR1 and CDR2 from the germline V gene are MGHRA and YSYEKL. Between the trimmed V and J ends, which lost 0 bases and 2 bases, there was a span of 22 bases. The CDR3 has 19 residues. Written as DNA, the CDR3 is TGCGCCAGCAGCCAAGATCAAATAGGGAGCAGGGGATTGAACTATGGCTACACCTTC. Translation: CASSQDQIGSRGLNYGYTF.

The CDR3 region is CASSSDRGNSPLHF. In DNA, the CDR3 is TGTGCCAGCAGCTCCGACAGGGGCAATTCACCCCTCCACTTT. V is TRBV11-1 and J is TRBJ1-6, with 8 bases matching TRBD1. From germline, CDR1 is SGHAT and CDR2 FQDESV (reference sequence). Unmatched junction bases numbered 3, after V lost 4 bases and J lost 7 bases. CDR3 size: 14 residues.

The chain carries TRBV4-1 and TRBJ1-4, with 10 nucleotides matching TRBD1. V trimming: 3 bases; J trimming: 13 bases; junction bases outside the gene matches: 8. CDR3 length: 14 residues. Germline V gene lookup returns CDR1 MGHRA and CDR2 YSYEKL. For the CDR3, the DNA is TGCGCCAGCAGCCACCTCCCGGGACAGGGGTTACTGTTTTTT. This sequence encodes CASSHLPGQGLLFF.

The rearrangement uses TRBV6-1 and TRBJ1-5; 10 bases fit TRBD1. The CDR3 runs 15 residues. Germline-derived CDR1 and CDR2 are MNHNS and SASEGT. J lost 3 bases, V lost 6 bases, and 5 bases had no gene match. The CDR3 loop reads CASRRQGANNQPQHF. The CDR3 nucleotides are TGTGCCAGCAGAAGACAGGGGGCTAACAATCAGCCCCAGCATTTT.

The V gene is TRBV28, the J gene TRBJ2-7; 12 bases align to TRBD2. The CDR3 is made up of 15 amino acids. Germline lookup yields CDR1 MDHEN and CDR2 SYDVKM. Trimming removed 5 bases from V and 4 bases from J; junction bases left unmatched: 6. This chain's CDR3 is CASSSRLAGVYEQYF. DNA for the CDR3: TGTGCCAGCAGTAGCCGACTAGCGGGGGTGTACGAGCAGTACTTC.

The CDR3 nucleotides read TGTGCCAGCAGTCTGGACAGGATTAATTCACCCCTCCACTTT. Its translation is CASSLDRINSPLHF. The chain has TRBV7-3 and TRBJ1-6, with 7 bases fitting TRBD1. CDR3 length equals 14 residues. Germline-derived CDR1 and CDR2 are SGHTA and FQGTGA. The junction had 5 bases not matched to a gene; V was cut back by 6 bases and J by 6 bases.